Each of the 2 T cell receptor beta chains below was sequenced from the same sample in a study of shared clonotypes between healthy human individuals (TCRdb year 2020). Library preparation used the immunoSEQ multiplex PCR assay. TCRdb re-hosts the immuneACCESS table, in-frame sequences only. Its copies lack some clones; in the studies checked, an unresolved V gene accounts for under half of them, and the cause for the rest is not known. The sample table contains 2 million to 3 million clones; only one count was recorded for approximately 93% of them. The ten biggest clones cover around 0.37% of the sample. Sequenced input: naive CD4+ T cells from PBMCs. The cell subset or site label, as the study defines it: CD45RA+ positively selected. The receptors were gathered from a man between 18 and 35 years old in good health. Some clones in this sample may be carry-over from other donors' samples.

The chain has TRBV29-1 and TRBJ1-2, with D tentatively TRBD1 (6 bases). Germline CDR1 reads SQVTM; CDR2 reads ANQGSEA. This CDR3 region has 11 residues. V was clipped by 7 bases and J by 8 bases, with 14 bases between them. CDR3 protein: CSAERGRGYTF. CDR3 sequence (DNA): TGCAGCGCCGAGAGGGGGAGGGGCTACACCTTC.

About this clone: Other DNA sequences in this specimen translate into the identical CDR3. V is TRBV7-2 and J is TRBJ2-5; D unresolved. The CDR3 is 11 amino acids. Germline V gives CDR1 SGHTA, CDR2 FQGNSA. V lost 5 bases and J lost 5, with 6 bases in between. CDR3 residues: CASSPTETQYF. As DNA, the CDR3 is TGTGCCAGCAGCCCCACGGAGACCCAGTACTTC.